This T cell receptor (beta chain) is drawn from a study of molecular identifiers for immune sequencing clone quantification. Looking at the study overall: Across replicate runs, RNA obtained from about 20,000 or 100,000 naive CD8 cells was divided into five, with four undergoing sequencing. Study observations and caveats: In a background of around 970,000 naive cells, spiked Jurkat TCR RNA from one cell was reportedly detectable.

Concerning this clonotype: Its antigen is not identified.

Germline trimming cut 2 bases from V and 7 bases from J; bases unmatched to any gene: 11. The germline V gene encodes CDR1 GTSNPN and CDR2 SVGIG (reference sequence). This CDR3 comprises 15 residues. TCRdb re-called the PCR reads through MiXCR, storing one row per CDR3 protein. The table includes about 320,000 distinct CDR3 sequences, 24% detected once. The sequenced material came from naive CD8+ T cells from blood, with Jurkat cell RNA spiked in. Subset in this sample: FACS-sorted CD8+CD4-CCR7+CD45RA+ naive T cells. The sequence derives from a human donor in good health. Some libraries in this study had Jurkat cell RNA spiked in. The chain employs TRBV30 and TRBJ2-7; 10 bases align to TRBD1. CDR3 sequence: CAWSSRQGALFEQYF. The CDR3 DNA is TGTGCCTGGAGTTCCCGACAGGGGGCGCTTTTTGAGCAGTACTTC.